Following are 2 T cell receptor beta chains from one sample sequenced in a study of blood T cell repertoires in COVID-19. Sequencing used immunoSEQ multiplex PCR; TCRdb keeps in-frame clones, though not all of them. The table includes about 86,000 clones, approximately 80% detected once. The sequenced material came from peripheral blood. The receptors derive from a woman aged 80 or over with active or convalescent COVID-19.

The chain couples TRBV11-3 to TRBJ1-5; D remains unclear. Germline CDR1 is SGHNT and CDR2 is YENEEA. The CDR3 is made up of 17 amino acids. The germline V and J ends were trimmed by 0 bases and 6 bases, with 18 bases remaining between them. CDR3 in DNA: TGTGCCAGCAGCTTAGATCGCGAAGCCTGGGCTTGTCAGCCCCAGCATTTT. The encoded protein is CASSLDREAWACQPQHF.

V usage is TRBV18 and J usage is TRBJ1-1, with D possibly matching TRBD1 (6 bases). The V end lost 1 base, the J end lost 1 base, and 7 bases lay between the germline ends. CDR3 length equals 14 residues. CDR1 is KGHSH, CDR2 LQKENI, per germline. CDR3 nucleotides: TGTGCCAGCTCACCACAACAGGGGAACACTGAAGCTTTCTTT. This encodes CASSPQQGNTEAFF.